These 5 T cell receptor beta chains came from one sample sequenced in a study of blood T cell repertoires in COVID-19. Generated by immunoSEQ multiplex PCR, the TCRdb table keeps only in-frame clones and is missing some. This table has tens of thousands of clones, 80% appearing once. Specimen: peripheral blood. The receptors were sampled from a woman at least 80 years old with acute or convalescent COVID-19.

CDR3 bases: TGTGCCAGCTCACTACAGGGTGAGGGTAGCTATGGCTACACCTTC. It specifies CASSLQGEGSYGYTF. The genes are TRBV18 and TRBJ1-2; perhaps TRBD1 as D (6 bases). Germline CDR1 KGHSH, CDR2 LQKENI. The CDR3 loop spans 15 amino acids. Between the trimmed V and J ends, which lost 4 bases and 4 bases, there was a span of 16 bases.

V and J are TRBV6-5 and TRBJ1-1, with D hard to call. Germline V gene sequence: CDR1 MNHEY, CDR2 SVGAGI. This CDR3 region has 13 residues. V was shortened by 2 bases and J by 1 base, with 5 bases between the two germline ends. This CDR3 reads CASSYGRNTEAFF. CDR3 nucleotides: TGTGCCAGCAGTTACGGGAGGAACACTGAAGCTTTCTTT.

The V gene is TRBV5-4, the J gene TRBJ2-5, with TRBD2 identical over 7 bases. Germline CDR1 SGHNT, CDR2 YYREEE (reference sequence). The CDR3 is 13 residues long. Unmatched junction bases numbered 3, after V lost 4 bases and J lost 3 bases. CDR3 sequence (DNA): TGTGCCAGCAGCCGGACTAGGGAAGAGACCCAGTACTTC. Translated: CASSRTREETQYF.

The V and J genes are TRBV30 and TRBJ1-2, with 7 bases identical to TRBD1. Germline trimming cut 5 bases from V and 0 bases from J; bases unmatched to any gene: 9. The germline gives CDR1 GTSNPN, CDR2 SVGIG (reference sequence). This CDR3 contains 15 residues. In nucleotides, the CDR3 is TGTGCCTGGGGACTAGGGACAGTTCCTAACTATGGCTACACCTTC. It translates to CAWGLGTVPNYGYTF.

V and J are TRBV9 and TRBJ2-7; 9 bases are a match to TRBD2. This CDR3 comprises 14 residues. Germline assignment: CDR1 SGDLS and CDR2 YYNGEE. V lost 3 bases to trimming and J lost 2 bases; unmatched junction nucleotides: 3. CDR3 loop: CASSAGTSPYEQYF. CDR3 coding DNA: TGTGCCAGCAGCGCCGGGACTAGCCCCTACGAGCAGTACTTC.